The 29 T cell receptor beta chains given below trace back to one sample, sequenced in a study of PD-1 blockade in classical Hodgkin lymphoma. In every patient, relapse followed autologous stem cell transplantation, while exposure to brentuximab vedotin differed. Using immunoSEQ multiplex PCR, the repertoire was profiled, and TCRdb retains in-frame clones only, with some absent. The sample lists approximately 41,000 clones, 78% occurring once. Source: peripheral blood mononuclear cells (PBMCs), taken at baseline. The origin of the receptors is a human donor with classical Hodgkin lymphoma.

This rearrangement joins TRBV7-2 to TRBJ1-6; 11 bases are shared with TRBD1. Germline-derived CDR1 and CDR2 are SGHTA and FQGNSA. There are 15 residues in the CDR3. V gave up 5 bases and J gave up 14 bases; unmatched junction bases: 11. DNA of the CDR3: TGTGCCAGCAGCAAATCGGACAGGGGGCAGAAAGCCCTCCACTTT. Protein: CASSKSDRGQKALHF.

A few counts support this clone. This rearrangement joins TRBV30 to TRBJ1-3; D unclear. V dropped 3 bases and J dropped 3 bases, with 12 bases sitting between them. CDR3 length: 14 amino acids. CDR1 is GTSNPN and CDR2 is SVGIG in the germline V gene (reference sequence). The CDR3, as DNA: TGTGCCTGGAGCGACTACACGAGTGGAAACACCATATATTTT. This codes for CAWSDYTSGNTIYF.

A few counts support this clone. The rearrangement links TRBV7-2 to TRBJ1-1, with D tentatively TRBD1 (6 bases). The V end was cut by 3 bases, the J end by 3 bases, with 14 bases between. CDR1 and CDR2 from the germline V gene are SGHTA and FQGNSA. This CDR3 is 15 amino acids long. The CDR3 DNA reads TGTGCCAGCAGCTTCACAGGGTGGCAGGACACTGAAGCTTTCTTT. Protein: CASSFTGWQDTEAFF.

This clone appeared a single time. The CDR3 spells CASSVADGTEAFF. The CDR3 DNA sequence: TGTGCCAGCAGCGTAGCTGATGGGACTGAAGCTTTCTTT. V and J are TRBV9 and TRBJ1-1; D gene unclear. V shed 0 bases and J shed 5 bases, with 8 bases lying between them. This CDR3 is 13 amino acids long. Per germline, CDR1 SGDLS and CDR2 YYNGEE.

V is TRBV28 and J is TRBJ1-5, with D perhaps matching TRBD1 (6 bases). Trimming shortened V by 8 bases and J by 7 bases, and 15 bases separated the two germline ends. Germline CDR1 and CDR2: MDHEN and SYDVKM. This CDR3 contains 13 residues. The CDR3 here is CASRRGGRQPQHF. CDR3 sequence (DNA): TGTGCCAGCCGGAGGGGGGGTAGGCAGCCCCAGCATTTT.

This clone was observed once. The chain combines TRBV27 with TRBJ1-2; D might be TRBD1 (5 bases). V dropped 6 bases and J dropped 4 bases, with 12 bases sitting between them. This CDR3 contains 13 residues. CDR1 is MNHEY, CDR2 SMNVEV, per germline (reference sequence). Here the CDR3 reads CASSLRETYGYTF. DNA for the CDR3: TGTGCCAGCAGCCTCAGGGAGACCTATGGCTACACCTTC.

The chain joins TRBV19 to TRBJ1-1, with 8 positions matching TRBD1. Trimming at V came to 5 bases and at J to 0 bases, leaving 5 bases not matched to a gene. This CDR3 has 15 amino acids. CDR1 is LNHDA, CDR2 SQIVND, per germline (reference sequence). CDR3 bases: TGTGCCAGTAGTCCTGGGACAGGCATGAACACTGAAGCTTTCTTT. Protein product: CASSPGTGMNTEAFF.

This clone appeared once. V gene TRBV9 combines with J gene TRBJ1-2; D not resolved. The CDR3 consists of 13 residues. CDR1 SGDLS and CDR2 YYNGEE come from the germline V gene. Trimming stripped 0 bases from V and 4 bases from J, with 7 bases between. CDR3 DNA: TGTGCCAGCAGCGTAGACTCCGCCTATGGCTACACCTTC. Its protein is CASSVDSAYGYTF.

The chain employs TRBV7-3 and TRBJ2-5, with TRBD2 matching over 7 bases. This CDR3 has 14 amino acids. Trimming removed 0 bases from V and 9 bases from J; junction bases left unmatched: 7. Looked up from germline, CDR1 is SGHTA and CDR2 is FQGTGA. CDR3 residues: CASSLTDRREAQYF. DNA of the CDR3: TGTGCCAGCAGCTTAACCGATCGCCGGGAGGCCCAGTACTTC.

The rearrangement uses TRBV27 and TRBJ2-5; 8 nucleotides agree with TRBD1. V lost 5 bases, J lost 5 bases, and 4 bases stayed unmatched. CDR1 MNHEY and CDR2 SMNVEV come from the germline V gene (reference sequence). The CDR3 is made up of 13 amino acids. The CDR3 loop is CASSHQGAETQYF. The CDR3 coding sequence is TGTGCCAGCAGTCATCAGGGGGCCGAGACCCAGTACTTC.

This clone was seen only a few times. V and J are TRBV2 and TRBJ1-2; D remains unclear. Between the trimmed V and J ends, which lost 4 bases and 8 bases, there was a span of 11 bases. The germline V gene encodes CDR1 SNHLY and CDR2 FYNNEI. The CDR3 spans 12 residues. The CDR3 loop reads CASSGNKEGYTF. In DNA form, the CDR3 reads TGTGCCAGCAGTGGGAACAAAGAAGGCTACACCTTC. Together with reference TRBV2 and TRBJ1-2, the CDR3 gives the full variable domain: EPEVTQTPSHQVTQMGQEVILRCVPISNHLYFYWYRQILGQKVEFLVSFYNNEISEKSEIFDDQFSVERPDGSNFTLKIRSTKLEDSAMYFCASSGNKEGYTFGSGTRLTVV.

This chain links TRBV19 with TRBJ2-1, with D uncertain. The CDR3 runs to 15 residues. V was trimmed by 3 bases and J by 5 bases, leaving 14 bases between them. Per the germline V gene, CDR1 is LNHDA and CDR2 is SQIVND (reference sequence). CDR3 nucleotides: TGTGCCAGTAGTATCGATCCCCTACCCCACAATGAGCAGTTCTTC. Translation gives CASSIDPLPHNEQFF.

This clone was detected once. The chain is built from TRBV19 and TRBJ1-1; D is possibly TRBD1 (5 bases). Trimming pared 6 bases from V and 3 bases from J, leaving 17 bases between. The germline V gene encodes CDR1 LNHDA and CDR2 SQIVND (reference sequence). The CDR3 contains 15 residues. CDR3 sequence: CASSPYGARDTEAFF. DNA for the CDR3: TGTGCCAGTAGCCCCTACGGGGCGCGGGACACTGAAGCTTTCTTT. The variable domain in full, completed from reference TRBV19 and TRBJ1-1, reads DGGITQSPKYLFRKEGQNVTLSCEQNLNHDAMYWYRQDPGQGLRLIYYSQIVNDFQKGDIAEGYSVSREKKESFPLTVTSAQKNPTAFYLCASSPYGARDTEAFFGQGTRLTVV.

The genes are TRBV4-3 and TRBJ2-1; 10 positions agree with TRBD2. Per germline, CDR1 LGHNA and CDR2 YSLEER. The CDR3 sequence is 16 residues long. V lost 1 base to trimming and J lost 7 bases; unmatched junction nucleotides: 7. CDR3 region: CASSQGWASGGNEQFF. The CDR3 DNA is TGCGCCAGCAGCCAAGGATGGGCTAGCGGGGGTAATGAGCAGTTCTTC.

The chain carries TRBV18 and TRBJ2-1; TRBD1 matches at 7 bases. Germline CDR1 is KGHSH and CDR2 is LQKENI. The length of the CDR3 is 13 residues. V was pared by 1 base and J by 8 bases, with 2 bases of the junction left unmatched. CDR3 amino acids: CASSPQRGHEQFF. In nucleotides, the CDR3 is TGTGCCAGCTCACCACAGAGGGGGCATGAGCAGTTCTTC.

The chain combines TRBV4-2 with TRBJ1-2; possibly TRBD1 for D (5 bases). With 0 bases removed from V and 0 bases from J, the gap between germline ends came to 8 bases. This CDR3 region has 15 residues. The germline gives CDR1 LGHNA, CDR2 YNFKEQ. In DNA, the CDR3 is TGTGCCAGCAGCCAAGATGGGGGGACTAACTATGGCTACACCTTC. This translates into CASSQDGGTNYGYTF.

This clone has only a few counts. The chain is built from TRBV18 and TRBJ2-3, with a possible D match to TRBD2 (5 bases). Trimming removed 0 bases from V and 5 bases from J, with 9 bases in between. The length of the CDR3 is 14 residues. Germline values: CDR1 KGHSH, CDR2 LQKENI. The CDR3 spells CASSPPHGGDTQYF. In DNA, the CDR3 is TGTGCCAGCTCACCACCCCACGGAGGAGATACGCAGTATTTT.

This chain uses TRBV5-4 with TRBJ2-7; no definite D call. Trimming shortened V by 0 bases and J by 9 bases, and 13 bases separated the two germline ends. The germline V gene encodes CDR1 SGHNT and CDR2 YYREEE (reference sequence). The CDR3 length is 13 residues. The CDR3 DNA is TGTGCCAGCAGCTTGGTCGGCAGCGCAGTGCAGTACTTC. Translated: CASSLVGSAVQYF.

The table lists this clone with a few counts. The V call is TRBV19, the J call TRBJ2-3; TRBD1 aligns across 7 bases. CDR3 length: 14 amino acids. Per germline, CDR1 LNHDA and CDR2 SQIVND (reference sequence). With V trimmed by 7 bases and J by 2 bases, 6 bases remained unmatched. The CDR3 DNA sequence: TGTGCCAGTACAACAGGGGTTTACACAGATACGCAGTATTTT. Protein sequence: CASTTGVYTDTQYF.

The gene calls are TRBV27 and TRBJ2-2; D is undetermined. Trimming left V 11 bases short and J 0 bases short, with 10 bases between. Germline V lookup: CDR1 MNHEY, CDR2 SMNVEV (reference sequence). CDR3 length equals 13 residues. The DNA for the CDR3 is TGTGCCGTAAGAAGGTCGAACACCGGGGAGCTGTTTTTT. Translation: CAVRRSNTGELFF.

The CDR3 region has the DNA TGTGCCAGCACCTCCGGACAGAGTAGCCGTGGCTACACCTTC. Its translation is CASTSGQSSRGYTF. The chain joins TRBV28 to TRBJ1-2, with TRBD1 as a possible D gene (6 bases). This CDR3 is 14 amino acids long. The V end was cut by 7 bases, the J end by 7 bases, with 19 bases between. CDR1 is MDHEN, CDR2 SYDVKM, per germline.

This clone appeared a single time. The chain carries TRBV5-4 and TRBJ2-5, with TRBD1 matching over 8 bases. The CDR3 runs to 17 residues. CDR1 SGHNT and CDR2 YYREEE come from the germline V gene (reference sequence). With 0 bases clipped from V and 2 bases from J, the junction kept 9 bases outside the gene matches. CDR3 region: CASSLGETGVFQETQYF. The CDR3 nucleotides read TGTGCCAGCAGCTTGGGCGAGACAGGGGTTTTTCAAGAGACCCAGTACTTC.

The rearrangement links TRBV5-1 to TRBJ2-1, with D possibly TRBD1 on 6 matching bases. The CDR3 runs 14 residues. CDR1 SGHRS and CDR2 YFSETQ come from the germline V gene. V lost 0 bases, J lost 5 bases, and 9 bases lay in between. CDR3 region: CASSLGAGDNEQFF. The CDR3 DNA reads as TGCGCCAGCAGCTTGGGGGCAGGGGACAATGAGCAGTTCTTC.

The chain links TRBV5-4 to TRBJ2-3; 8 bases are shared with TRBD1. V dropped 4 bases and J dropped 2; count of bases not matched to a gene: 12. Germline V gene data show CDR1 as SGHNT and CDR2 as YYREEE (reference sequence). The CDR3 is made up of 17 amino acids. CDR3 sequence: CASSPDRVGGYTDTQYF. Here the CDR3 DNA reads TGTGCCAGCAGCCCGGACAGGGTAGGGGGTTACACAGATACGCAGTATTTT.

This clone showed up just a few times. This chain links TRBV4-1 with TRBJ2-3, with 8 bases matching TRBD1. Germline trimming cut 1 base from V and 1 base from J; bases unmatched to any gene: 7. CDR3 length: 17 residues. CDR1 is MGHRA and CDR2 is YSYEKL in the germline V gene. The CDR3 spells CASSQVTGGPGTDTQYF. The CDR3 nucleotides read TGCGCCAGCAGCCAAGTTACAGGGGGGCCGGGCACAGATACGCAGTATTTT.

V is TRBV11-2 and J is TRBJ2-3; D is possibly TRBD1 (6 bases). The CDR3 covers 14 residues. Per the germline V gene, CDR1 is SGHAT and CDR2 is FQNNGV. Deletions cut 1 base from V and 6 bases from J, with 11 bases between. The CDR3 DNA reads TGTGCCAGCAGCTTAGGGGGGCGTGAGGATACGCAGTATTTT. Its protein is CASSLGGREDTQYF.

The chain couples TRBV18 to TRBJ1-5, with no clear D. Per germline, CDR1 KGHSH and CDR2 LQKENI. V shed 2 bases and J shed 5 bases, with 7 bases lying between them. The CDR3 consists of 13 residues. The CDR3 DNA follows: TGTGCCAGCTCACCAGTGAGAGATCAGCCCCAGCATTTT. Its translation: CASSPVRDQPQHF.

The chain uses TRBV30 and TRBJ1-1; TRBD1 might be the D (6 bases). This CDR3 region has 14 residues. Per germline, CDR1 GTSNPN and CDR2 SVGIG (reference sequence). Trimming pared 3 bases from V and 0 bases from J, leaving 11 bases between. Written as DNA, the CDR3 is TGTGCCTGGAGAACCGGGACATTGAACACTGAAGCTTTCTTT. Translation: CAWRTGTLNTEAFF.

The chain carries TRBV5-8 and TRBJ2-2; TRBD2 might be the D (5 bases). CDR1 is SGHTS and CDR2 is YDEGEE in the germline V gene. Trimming removed 5 bases from V and 3 bases from J, with 20 bases in between. This CDR3 is built from 17 residues. The CDR3 spells CASSRGLGLLDTGELFF. The CDR3 DNA is TGTGCCAGCAGTCGAGGGTTGGGTCTTTTGGACACCGGGGAGCTGTTTTTT. The complete variable domain, with remaining parts taken from reference TRBV5-8 and TRBJ2-2, reads EAGVTQSPTHLIKTRGQQATLRCSPISGHTSVYWYQQALGLGLQFLLWYDEGEERNRGNFPPRFSGRQFPNYSSELNVNALELEDSALYLCASSRGLGLLDTGELFFGEGSRLTVL.